This T cell receptor beta chain was identified in a study of shared clonotypes between healthy human individuals (dated by TCRdb to 2018 to 2021). As for the study more broadly: A few men and a couple of women, aged 18 to 49 years, made up the cohort. Per donor, leukapheresis produced somewhere between about 0.8 and 9 billion PBMCs. The study deeply sequenced blood TCR repertoires of about five healthy adults to estimate repertoire size and the extent of clonotype sharing between individuals. To increase sequencing depth and limit assay-specific biases, TCR repertoire library preparation and sequencing were carried out by different laboratories using diverse techniques. For each donor, CD4 naive and CD4 memory were each given three plates, CD8 naive was given two plates, and CD8 memory was given one plate.

TCR CDR3 regions were amplified from genomic DNA by multiplex PCR using the deep immunoSEQ assay. For each cell subset, the extracted genomic DNA was distributed evenly across all wells of several immunoSEQ 96-well plates, and each plate served as one replicate. For sorted subsets, roughly 200 ng of genomic DNA, equivalent to around 29,000 T cell genomes, went into each replicate PCR. Purified libraries were quantified with a Qubit 3.0 fluorometer, sized on a Bioanalyzer 2100, and re-quantified with the KAPA Library Quantification kit. A separate single-read 150-cycle Illumina NextSeq 550 flow cell was used to sequence each immunoSEQ 96-well plate. In the original analysis: Because only junctional sequences without quality scores were contained in the immunoSEQ output, filtering matching that applied to full-length reads could not be performed. To assign V/J genes and CDR3, sequences were annotated using PyIR, a Python wrapper for IgBLAST v1.9, with IMGT germline references. Reads were filtered out if the reads had weak V/J assignments (E-value above 1e-6), no CDR3, stop codons, out-of-frame junctions, or ambiguous translated residues. V3J clonotypes were defined as sequences sharing the same inferred V gene, J gene, and CDR3 amino acid sequence. The percentage overlap between two repertoires was calculated by dividing the number of shared unique clonotypes by the size of the smaller repertoire. Three approaches were used to assess repertoire richness: RTK rarefaction, the Chao1 estimator, and Recon v2.1 estimates of unobserved clonotypes. For all TCRbeta clonotypes obtained by the gDNA method from a handful of donors, generation probabilities were computed with OLGA. As stored in TCRdb, this immuneACCESS dataset retains in-frame rearrangements with V and J assigned. A fraction of the clones does not appear; measured against another copy, unresolved V genes explain less than half of the discrepancy, and the remainder lacks a known reason. D and trimming were read from the DNA, whereas the V and J calls and clone size are those reported in that table. In all, the sample holds around 700,000 clones, and 55% to 75% of those were seen once. About 2% of the sample goes to the ten largest clones.

The table lists this clone with a count of one. Its antigen is not yet known. No much larger clonotype is one base removed from it; base qualities were not supplied. Here is what the overall study found, with its caveats: Higher generation probabilities were observed for clonotypes shared by all four sorted-subset donors than for non-shared clonotypes. Rarefaction of sorted-subset datasets indicated incomplete sequencing despite the large sequencing depth. Pairwise subsampling indicated that sequencing depth was expected to affect the degree of clonotype sharing among donors. Roughly 5% of naive CD4, 3.5% of naive CD8, approximately 2% of memory CD4, and 0.4% of memory CD8 clonotypes were shared across several donors. Naive subsets generally had larger estimated clonotype richness than memory subsets. The genetic and exposure-history diversity represented was limited by the small number of donors. Sampling was restricted to blood, and TCR repertoires in tissues likely differ from the TCR repertoires found in blood.

Donors were healthy HIV-negative adults with no recently reported acute infections or vaccinations. Every donor was a Caucasian adult living in Nashville, Tennessee, USA. CD4+ T cells were enriched by magnetic negative selection; naive cells were then positively selected on CD45RA, and the negative fraction formed the memory subset. After blood collection by leukapheresis, PBMCs were isolated using Ficoll-Histopaque density gradient centrifugation and then cryopreserved in the vapor phase of liquid nitrogen. Purity and quantity of every magnetically sorted T cell population were checked by analytical flow cytometry. Genomic DNA was isolated from every sorted fraction and measured by UV absorbance on a Nanodrop 2000c. The sequenced sample was memory CD4+ T cells sorted from blood. This specimen's cell subset or site label, per the study, means: CD45RA-negative fraction. The clonotype originates from a woman aged 25 to 39 in good health.

This receptor has the CDR3 CASRLSGSRYEQYF. The base sequence is TGTGCCAGCAGACTAAGCGGGAGTAGGTACGAGCAGTACTTC. The V and J genes are TRBV28 and TRBJ2-7; 8 nucleotides in the junction match TRBD2. The CDR3 numbers 14 residues from cysteine through phenylalanine. The entry retains the CDR3 DNA only, 42 bases that are in frame from base 1. For CDR1 and CDR2, the germline V gene lists MDHEN and SYDVKM. From V the trimming removes 6 bases and from J it removes 4 bases, while the gene matches leave 8 bases of the junction unaccounted for.